These T cell receptor beta chains were read from a single sample in a study of cytomegalovirus exposure and HLA in healthy donors. Measured with immunoSEQ multiplex PCR; TCRdb has only the in-frame clones, and not every one. Reported are around 100,000 clones; the ten largest clones contain around 3.2%. What was sequenced was PBMCs. Receptors originate from a middle-aged man in good health and CMV-seronegative. The CDR3 runs from the conserved cysteine through the conserved F or W. The order of the fields is V gene, D gene, J gene, CDR3 DNA, CDR3 protein. The D gene is left open where the match is weak.

>TRBV30|TRBD1|TRBJ2-1
TGTGCCTGTAGGGACAGGGGAATTGTGAATGAGCAGTTCTTC
CACRDRGIVNEQFF
>TRBV19|.|TRBJ1-1
TGTGCCAGTAGTATGGTAGGACAGTTGAACACTGAAGCTTTCTTT
CASSMVGQLNTEAFF
>TRBV29-1|TRBD2|TRBJ2-5
TGCAGCGTTTCTGGACTAGCGGGAGGGCCAGGGAGAGAGACCCAGTACTTC
CSVSGLAGGPGRETQYF
>TRBV30|TRBD2|TRBJ2-3
TGTGCCTGGGGGGGAGGGCCAGATACGCAGTATTTT
CAWGGGPDTQYF
>TRBV27|TRBD2|TRBJ2-7
TGTGCCAGCAGTTTATTACAGACTAGCGTAAGTCTGGAGCAGTACTTC
CASSLLQTSVSLEQYF
>TRBV5-1|.|TRBJ2-7
TGCGCCAGCAGCGTGGGAGAACGGGGTGGCGAGCAGTACTTC
CASSVGERGGEQYF
>TRBV5-1|TRBD1|TRBJ1-5
TGCGCCAGCAGCTTGGAGGCAGGGGGCGGACAGCCCCAGCATTTT
CASSLEAGGGQPQHF
>TRBV6-1|.|TRBJ1-1
TGTGCCAGCAGTGACGGGTGGAACACTGAAGCTTTCTTT
CASSDGWNTEAFF
>TRBV28|.|TRBJ1-2
TGTGCCAGCAGGATAGAAGCTAACTATGGCTACACCTTC
CASRIEANYGYTF
>TRBV5-1|.|TRBJ1-4
TGCGCCAGCAGCCGGATAGGGGGTTTGAGTGAAAAACTGTTTTTT
CASSRIGGLSEKLFF
>TRBV11-2|TRBD2|TRBJ2-3
TGTGCCAGCAGCTTAGAGGCGGGGGGCGCGACAGATACGCAGTATTTT
CASSLEAGGATDTQYF
>TRBV14|TRBD2|TRBJ2-5
TGTGCCAGCAGCCAAGGACTAGCGGGAACTGAGACCCAGTACTTC
CASSQGLAGTETQYF
>TRBV5-1|TRBD2|TRBJ2-1
TGCGCCAGCAGCTTTCCCACTAGCGGGAGTTGGAATGAGCAGTTCTTC
CASSFPTSGSWNEQFF